The sequence of this TCR beta chain was determined in a study of CD8+ T cells in alopecia areata. Worth noting for this clone: What it binds is not known.

Trimming removed 1 base from V and 1 base from J, with 11 bases in between. Per germline, CDR1 SGDLS and CDR2 YYNGEE. There are 15 residues in the CDR3. Separation by sorting yielded CD4+ and CD8+ T cells from PBMCs. Study conclusions and caveats: Scalp samples also contribute reads from the resident alphabeta T cells found in normal skin. In patients, TCRs were shared less clearly than in mice, and HLA may possibly be involved.

The sequencing template was cDNA reverse transcribed from extracted RNA. Assay used: immunoSEQ multiplex PCR; TCRdb lists only in-frame clones, some missing. Here the sample spans around 150,000 clones, 55% being singletons. The chain uses TRBV9 and TRBJ2-5, with D possibly TRBD1 on 5 matching bases. Sequencing used CD4+ T cells sorted from blood. This clonotype was obtained from a human donor in good health. The CDR3 DNA sequence: TGTGCCAGCAGCGTACTTGGACACTTCCAAGAGACCCAGTACTTC. Encoded protein: CASSVLGHFQETQYF.